Listed below are T cell receptor beta chains from one sample, sequenced in a study of T cell repertoires in cytomegalovirus infection. No antigen has been assigned to these receptors. TCRdb analysed the reads with MiXCR anew, one entry per CDR3 protein. This table has some 500,000 distinct CDR3 sequences, 40% appearing once. This material consisted of cultured PBMCs, taken from culture after CMV antigen stimulation. The source is a human donor in good health (CMV status not recorded). Some clones in this sample may be carry-over from other donors' samples. Each CDR3 is given with its conserved first and last residue. The D gene is left open where the match is weak. A clone size is listed for some rows: how often the clone was seen (once, few, many), or a class if it is expanded.

V	J	D	size	CDR3	DNA
TRBV11-2	TRBJ2-1	NA	NA	CASRAGLAYNEQFF	TGTGCCAGCAGGGCGGGACTGGCCTACAATGAGCAGTTCTTC
TRBV7-8	TRBJ2-5	NA	NA	CASSLARSGLEGETQYF	TGTGCCAGCAGCTTAGCTCGTTCGGGCCTCGAGGGGGAGACCCAGTACTTC
TRBV28	TRBJ1-4	NA	NA	CASSMAGSEKLFF	TGTGCCAGCAGTATGGCAGGCTCTGAAAAACTGTTTTTT
TRBV19	TRBJ1-2	NA	NA	CASSIDGHYGYTF	TGTGCCAGTAGTATCGACGGCCACTATGGCTACACCTTC
TRBV12-3/TRBV12-4	TRBJ2-3	NA	NA	CASTLTGRPTDTQYF	TGTGCCAGCACATTGACAGGCAGACCCACAGATACGCAGTATTTT
TRBV7-6	TRBJ1-5	NA	few	CASSVRTQNQPQHF	TGTGCCAGCAGCGTGAGGACACAAAATCAGCCCCAGCATTTT
TRBV6-2/TRBV6-3	TRBJ2-3	NA	many	CASSYQDTQYF	TGTGCCAGCAGTTACCAGGATACGCAGTATTTT
TRBV4-2	TRBJ2-1	TRBD2	NA	CASSQDPAGSSYNEQFF	TGTGCCAGCAGCCAAGATCCAGCGGGGAGCTCCTACAATGAGCAGTTCTTC
TRBV7-2	TRBJ2-1	TRBD2	many	CASSPSGNNEQFF	TGTGCCAGTTCACCTAGCGGAAACAATGAGCAGTTCTTC
TRBV10-3	TRBJ2-3	TRBD2	NA	CAISEGAGGPGDTQYF	TGTGCCATCAGTGAGGGGGCGGGAGGGCCGGGAGATACGCAGTATTTT
TRBV12-3/TRBV12-4	TRBJ2-2	NA	few	CASSLGGVRGGELFF	TGTGCCAGCAGTTTGGGCGGGGTTCGAGGCGGGGAGCTGTTTTTT
TRBV28	TRBJ2-2	TRBD1	NA	CASSLGQGSITGELFF	TGTGCCAGCAGTTTGGGACAGGGAAGTATCACCGGGGAGCTGTTTTTT
TRBV7-2	TRBJ2-7	TRBD2	few	CASSLVGGLAGFEQYF	TGTGCCAGCAGCTTAGTAGGGGGACTAGCGGGATTCGAGCAGTACTTC
TRBV4-1	TRBJ2-2	NA	NA	CASTTHTGELFF	TGCGCCAGCACTACGCACACCGGGGAGCTGTTTTTT
TRBV24-1	TRBJ2-1	TRBD1	NA	CATSEPTQGALSNEQFF	TGTGCCACCAGTGAACCAACTCAGGGGGCGCTCAGTAATGAGCAGTTCTTC
TRBV28	TRBJ1-4	NA	NA	CASSPGGEYEKLFF	TGTGCCAGCAGCCCCGGGGGGGAATACGAAAAACTGTTTTTT
TRBV4-3	TRBJ2-5	NA	NA	CASSQDSHSGETQYF	TGCGCCAGCAGCCAAGATTCGCACTCAGGAGAGACCCAGTACTTC
TRBV10-3	TRBJ1-6	NA	NA	CAIRSGIEPLHF	TGTGCCATCAGGTCAGGGATAGAACCCCTCCACTTT
TRBV11-2	TRBJ2-5	NA	NA	CASSLDRGHQETQYF	TGTGCCAGCAGCTTAGACAGGGGCCACCAAGAGACCCAGTACTTC
TRBV4-1	TRBJ1-2	NA	NA	CASSHPGRPIGYTF	TGCGCCAGCAGCCACCCGGGACGGCCCATTGGCTACACCTTC
TRBV10-3	TRBJ2-7	NA	NA	CAIGPSLYEQYF	TGTGCCATAGGACCTTCCCTCTACGAGCAGTACTTC
TRBV7-2	TRBJ2-1	TRBD2	many	CASSPRDYYNEQFF	TGTGCCAGCAGCCCACGGGACTACTACAATGAGCAGTTCTTC
TRBV7-2	TRBJ2-2	TRBD2	NA	CASSLVGLYLERGGGELFF	TGTGCCAGCAGCTTAGTAGGCCTCTATCTCGAGCGGGGAGGAGGGGAGCTGTTTTTT
TRBV6-2/TRBV6-3	TRBJ2-1	NA	few	CASTPRLEYNEQFF	TGTGCCAGCACCCCAAGACTAGAATACAATGAGCAGTTCTTC
TRBV7-6	TRBJ1-6	TRBD1	NA	CASSLGDRGNSPLHF	TGTGCCAGCAGCTTAGGAGACAGGGGTAATTCACCCCTCCACTTT
TRBV7-8	TRBJ2-5	NA	few	CASSLLRAIPETQYF	TGTGCCAGCAGCTTACTCAGGGCCATCCCTGAGACCCAGTACTTC
TRBV6-6	TRBJ1-3	NA	few	CASSYSGRIPYSGNTIYF	TGTGCCAGCAGTTACTCCGGACGGATTCCCTACTCTGGAAACACCATATATTTT